These 32 T cell receptor beta chains originate from one sample sequenced in a study of shared clonotypes between healthy human individuals. Clones were read by immunoSEQ multiplex PCR, and TCRdb kept only the in-frame ones, dropping some. The sample contains approximately 530,000 clones, 95% to 96% of which appear only once. Specimen: naive CD4+ T cells sorted from blood. The sample's subset: CD45RA+ positively selected. These receptors were taken from a woman aged 25 to 39 in good health.

V and J are TRBV5-6 and TRBJ1-5, with TRBD1 identical over 9 bases. V was pared by 4 bases and J by 2 bases, with 7 bases of the junction left unmatched. The CDR3 is 16 residues long. CDR1 is SGHDT and CDR2 is YYEEEE in the germline V gene. CDR3 region: CASSLGGTGRNQPQHF. The CDR3 nucleotides are TGTGCCAGCAGCCTCGGGGGGACAGGGCGCAATCAGCCCCAGCATTTT.

The chain carries TRBV19 and TRBJ2-2; a weak D match, TRBD2 (5 bases). Trimming pared 6 bases from V and 4 bases from J, leaving 12 bases between. In germline, CDR1 is LNHDA, CDR2 SQIVND (reference sequence). There are 14 residues in the CDR3. CDR3 region: CASRPGLLTGELFF. CDR3 nucleotides: TGTGCCAGTAGACCCGGACTGCTCACCGGGGAGCTGTTTTTT.

The chain employs TRBV9 and TRBJ2-1, with a tentative D call TRBD1 (5 bases). Trimming took off 4 bases at V and 0 bases at J, with 20 bases between the two ends. In germline, CDR1 is SGDLS, CDR2 YYNGEE. The CDR3 loop spans 18 amino acids. The chain's CDR3 is CASSFHRSPWNSYNEQFF. In DNA form, the CDR3 reads TGTGCCAGCAGCTTCCACAGGAGTCCTTGGAACTCCTACAATGAGCAGTTCTTC.

The chain uses TRBV4-2 and TRBJ2-5, with D possibly TRBD1 on 5 matching bases. Germline assignment: CDR1 LGHNA and CDR2 YNFKEQ. The length of the CDR3 is 15 residues. V lost 0 bases and J lost 5, with 13 bases in between. Here the CDR3 DNA reads TGTGCCAGCAGCCAAGATAGGCAGGGATGGGAGACCCAGTACTTC. Translated, it gives CASSQDRQGWETQYF.

The J gene is TRBJ1-1, the V gene TRBV18; TRBD1 matches 7 bases. The CDR3 consists of 13 residues. Per the germline V gene, CDR1 is KGHSH and CDR2 is LQKENI. After removal of 1 base from V and 8 bases from J, the junction contained 4 bases not matched to a gene. CDR3 sequence reads: CASSPLADREAFF. In DNA form, the CDR3 reads TGTGCCAGCTCACCACTGGCGGACAGGGAAGCTTTCTTT.

V usage is TRBV28 and J usage is TRBJ1-4, with unresolved D. The length of the CDR3 is 13 residues. V lost 6 bases to trimming and J lost 8 bases, with 13 bases between them. The germline CDR1 and CDR2 sequences are MDHEN and SYDVKM. The CDR3 DNA is TGTGCCAGCAGACGAGGCGGTAGGGAAAAACTGTTTTTT. Translation: CASRRGGREKLFF.

The chain uses TRBV10-3 and TRBJ1-2; TRBD1 might be the D (5 bases). The CDR3 is made up of 12 amino acids. Trimming pared 6 bases from V and 10 bases from J, leaving 15 bases between. The V gene's germline CDR1 is ENHRY and CDR2 SYGVKD. CDR3 sequence reads: CAISRDGPFYTF. The DNA of the CDR3 is TGTGCCATCAGCCGGGACGGACCCTTCTACACCTTC.

The chain combines TRBV2 with TRBJ2-5; D is undetermined. Trimming stripped 0 bases from V and 10 bases from J, with 6 bases between. The CDR3 contains 11 residues. Per germline, CDR1 SNHLY and CDR2 FYNNEI. The DNA of the CDR3 is TGTGCCAGCAGTGAAGCGTGGCGCCAGTACTTC. It codes for CASSEAWRQYF. The entire variable domain, with the rest obtained from reference TRBV2 and TRBJ2-5, is as follows: EPEVTQTPSHQVTQMGQEVILRCVPISNHLYFYWYRQILGQKVEFLVSFYNNEISEKSEIFDDQFSVERPDGSNFTLKIRSTKLEDSAMYFCASSEAWRQYFGPGTRLLVL.

The chain uses TRBV9 and TRBJ1-4; TRBD1 might be the D (6 bases). The CDR3 has 15 amino acids. The germline V and J ends were trimmed by 1 base and 3 bases, with 10 bases remaining between them. Germline V gene lookup returns CDR1 SGDLS and CDR2 YYNGEE. In DNA form, the CDR3 reads TGTGCCAGCAGCGTATTGGGGGCATCTAATGAAAAACTGTTTTTT. This codes for CASSVLGASNEKLFF.

This clone was seen more than once but under ten times. This chain links TRBV28 with TRBJ1-5; no clear D. V was shortened by 5 bases and J by 3 bases, with 5 bases between the two germline ends. The V gene's germline CDR1 is MDHEN and CDR2 SYDVKM. The CDR3 extends over 12 amino acids. The CDR3 sequence: CASSVVNQPQHF. In DNA form, the CDR3 reads TGTGCCAGCAGTGTTGTCAATCAGCCCCAGCATTTT.

The genes are TRBV18 and TRBJ1-5; 8 bases are a match to TRBD1. With 3 bases clipped from V and 5 bases from J, the junction kept 3 bases outside the gene matches. This CDR3 contains 14 residues. CDR1 is KGHSH, CDR2 LQKENI, per germline. CDR3 protein: CASSPGQEYQPQHF. DNA for the CDR3: TGTGCCAGCTCACCGGGACAGGAATATCAGCCCCAGCATTTT.

V is TRBV7-9 and J is TRBJ2-7; TRBD2 agrees at 9 bases. After removal of 1 base from V and 2 bases from J, the junction contained 3 bases not matched to a gene. From germline, CDR1 is SEHNR and CDR2 FQNEAQ (reference sequence). CDR3 length: 15 amino acids. CDR3 region: CASSLGLAGPYEQYF. The CDR3 DNA is TGTGCCAGCAGCTTAGGGCTAGCGGGGCCCTACGAGCAGTACTTC.

The CDR3 sequence is CASSYSVGQGFEAFF. The CDR3 DNA reads TGTGCCAGCAGTTACTCGGTGGGACAGGGATTTGAAGCTTTCTTT. The chain is built from TRBV6-6 and TRBJ1-1; 9 bases align to TRBD1. After removal of 0 bases from V and 7 bases from J, the junction contained 6 bases not matched to a gene. Per the germline V gene, CDR1 is MNHNY and CDR2 is SVGAGI (reference sequence). The CDR3 sequence is 15 residues long.

This clone was counted only a few times. The chain joins TRBV30 to TRBJ1-5; no reliable D call. Deletions cut 2 bases from V and 5 bases from J, with 10 bases between. The length of the CDR3 is 13 residues. Germline lookup yields CDR1 GTSNPN and CDR2 SVGIG (reference sequence). The CDR3 bases are TGTGCCTGGAGTTCGCCGGGAGATCAGCCCCAGCATTTT. This codes for CAWSSPGDQPQHF. Drawing the rest from reference TRBV30 and TRBJ1-5, the complete variable domain is SQTIHQWPATLVQPVGSPLSLECTVEGTSNPNLYWYRQAAGRGLQLLFYSVGIGQISSEVPQNLSASRPQDRQFILSSKKLLLSDSGFYLCAWSSPGDQPQHFGDGTRLSIL.

The V call is TRBV29-1, the J call TRBJ2-3, with D tentatively TRBD2 (5 bases). Trimming pared 7 bases from V and 2 bases from J, leaving 19 bases between. The CDR3 contains 15 residues. CDR1 is SQVTM and CDR2 is ANQGSEA in the germline V gene. The CDR3 reads CSAQVRGVNTDTQYF. The CDR3 nucleotides read TGCAGCGCCCAGGTTCGGGGAGTGAACACAGATACGCAGTATTTT.

This chain links TRBV7-9 with TRBJ1-1, with D possibly matching TRBD1 (5 bases). Germline lookup yields CDR1 SEHNR and CDR2 FQNEAQ (reference sequence). Trimming took 1 base from V and 8 from J, leaving 17 bases between them. CDR3 length: 15 residues. The CDR3 sequence: CASSLVWSGGAEAFF. CDR3 in DNA: TGTGCCAGCAGCTTAGTATGGTCTGGTGGGGCCGAAGCTTTCTTT.

The J gene is TRBJ1-5, the V gene TRBV2; D is unresolved. Trimming removed 7 bases from V and 3 bases from J, with 13 bases in between. This CDR3 spans 14 amino acids. CDR1 and CDR2 (germline): SNHLY, FYNNEI. CDR3 nucleotides: TGTGCCAGCATTTTAGACCGTGTCAATCAGCCCCAGCATTTT. Translating gives CASILDRVNQPQHF.

The J gene is TRBJ2-7, the V gene TRBV7-8; D call uncertain. The ends were cut back, 6 bases at V and 4 bases at J, with 16 bases in the middle. CDR1 is SGHVS and CDR2 is FQNEAQ in the germline V gene. The CDR3 contains 14 residues. The CDR3 sequence: CASSYEPLGYEQYF. CDR3 sequence (DNA): TGTGCCAGCAGTTATGAACCCCTGGGTTACGAGCAGTACTTC. Using reference TRBV7-8 and TRBJ2-7 for the parts outside the CDR3, the full variable domain is GAGVSQSPRYKVAKRGQDVALRCDPISGHVSLFWYQQALGQGPEFLTYFQNEAQLDKSGLPSDRFFAERPEGSVSTLKIQRTQQEDSAVYLCASSYEPLGYEQYFGPGTRLTVT.

This sequence joins TRBV6-5 and TRBJ1-1, with D uncertain. Germline CDR1 is MNHEY and CDR2 is SVGAGI. The CDR3 is made up of 14 amino acids. V dropped 5 bases and J dropped 10 bases, with 20 bases sitting between them. CDR3 sequence reads: CASSPVVASDGAFF. In nucleotides, the CDR3 is TGTGCCAGCAGTCCCGTCGTGGCGAGTGATGGAGCTTTCTTT.

The gene calls are TRBV7-9 and TRBJ2-7; tentative D call: TRBD2 (5 bases). The CDR3 contains 14 residues. The germline CDR1 and CDR2 sequences are SEHNR and FQNEAQ (reference sequence). With 1 base removed from V and 6 bases from J, the gap between germline ends came to 13 bases. CDR3 sequence: CASSLGPAAVEQYF. CDR3 DNA: TGTGCCAGCAGCTTAGGGCCGGCAGCGGTCGAGCAGTACTTC.

In nucleotides, the CDR3 is TGTGCCAGCAGCTTAACTGGAACTAATGAAAAACTGTTTTTT. As protein: CASSLTGTNEKLFF. This sequence joins TRBV7-2 and TRBJ1-4; D is uncertain. Germline loops: CDR1 SGHTA, CDR2 FQGNSA. The CDR3 spans 14 residues. V lost 2 bases and J lost 1, with 5 bases in between.

The chain couples TRBV5-1 to TRBJ2-7, with TRBD1 matching 7 bases. Germline lookup yields CDR1 SGHRS and CDR2 YFSETQ. V shed 3 bases and J 2 bases; nucleotides not matched to a gene: 5. This CDR3 contains 14 residues. Here the CDR3 DNA reads TGCGCCAGCAGCTCCGGGACAGTCCCCTACGAGCAGTACTTC. This codes for CASSSGTVPYEQYF.

This chain uses TRBV6-5 with TRBJ2-5, with D tentatively TRBD1 (5 bases). TRBJ2-7 matches the DNA end more closely, so the J call is doubtful. The germline V gene has CDR1 MNHEY and CDR2 SVGAGI. This CDR3 is 14 amino acids long. DNA of the CDR3: TGTGCCAGCAGTTACGGGGCAAATACCTACGAGCAGTACTTC. This gives the protein CASSYGANTYEQYF.

The chain has TRBV27 and TRBJ2-2; the D is unclear. CDR3 length: 15 residues. Germline CDR1 and CDR2: MNHEY and SMNVEV (reference sequence). Trimming cost V 5 bases and J 4 bases, with 14 bases left between them. For the CDR3, the DNA is TGTGCCAGCAGTCCCCAAGGATCCTTCACCGGGGAGCTGTTTTTT. This codes for CASSPQGSFTGELFF.

The CDR3 coding sequence is TGTGCCAGCAGCAAACCGGGTCCCTACGAGCAGTACTTC. The encoded protein is CASSKPGPYEQYF. The chain joins TRBV6-1 to TRBJ2-7; D gene unclear. The V end lost 6 bases, the J end lost 2 bases, and 11 bases lay between the germline ends. The CDR3 runs to 13 residues. CDR1 and CDR2 from the germline V gene are MNHNS and SASEGT.

The gene calls are TRBV28 and TRBJ2-5; D is unresolved. TRBJ2-7 explains the end of the DNA better; the J call may be wrong. Per germline, CDR1 MDHEN and CDR2 SYDVKM. The CDR3 extends over 12 amino acids. In nucleotides, the CDR3 is TGTGCCACGCGGACGGCTCCCTACGAGCAGTACTTC. It translates to CATRTAPYEQYF.

This sequence joins TRBV6-6 and TRBJ1-4; the match to TRBD1 covers 7 bases. The V gene end was trimmed by 6 bases and the J gene end by 5 bases; junction bases not matched to a gene: 9. Germline V lookup: CDR1 MNHNY, CDR2 SVGAGI (reference sequence). The CDR3 is made up of 15 amino acids. CDR3 nucleotides: TGTGCCAGCAGATTTACCGGGACAGCAAATGAAAAACTGTTTTTT. This encodes CASRFTGTANEKLFF.

The chain uses TRBV7-7 and TRBJ2-1; a weak D match, TRBD2 (6 bases). Trimming cost V 5 bases and J 10 bases, with 15 bases left between them. Germline lookup yields CDR1 SSHAT and CDR2 FNYEAQ (reference sequence). There are 13 residues in the CDR3. This CDR3 reads CASSHSGTREQFF. CDR3 nucleotide sequence: TGTGCCAGCAGCCACTCCGGGACTCGGGAGCAGTTCTTC.

The chain has TRBV6-5 and TRBJ1-4; D possibly corresponds to TRBD1 (6 bases). The V and J ends lost 7 bases and 0 bases respectively, with 12 bases between them. CDR1 MNHEY and CDR2 SVGAGI come from the germline V gene. The CDR3 consists of 15 residues. CDR3 bases: TGTGCCAGCAATCAACAGGGACCAACTAATGAAAAACTGTTTTTT. Translating gives CASNQQGPTNEKLFF.

A note on this clone: Sequence at one end of the junction differs from germline and may be a read error. The chain joins TRBV11-3 to TRBJ2-7, with D possibly TRBD1 on 5 matching bases. The CDR3 length is 13 residues. Germline CDR1 and CDR2: SGHNT and YENEEA. The CDR3 region has the DNA TGTGCCAGGACCCGTACAGGAAACTACAAGCAGTACTTC. Its translation: CARTRTGNYKQYF.

The V and J genes are TRBV28 and TRBJ2-2; 9 bases align to TRBD2. With V trimmed by 5 bases and J by 5 bases, 15 bases remained unmatched. Germline loops: CDR1 MDHEN, CDR2 SYDVKM. The CDR3 is 18 residues long. The CDR3 nucleotides are TGTGCCAGCAGTACCATCTCCCTAGCGGGATTTATGACCGGGGAGCTGTTTTTT. Protein product: CASSTISLAGFMTGELFF.

V and J are TRBV6-5 and TRBJ1-1, with no clear D. From germline, CDR1 is MNHEY and CDR2 SVGAGI. The CDR3 totals 15 residues. V was cut by 0 bases and J by 6 bases, with 14 bases left in between. The CDR3 DNA is TGTGCCAGCAGTTACTCGAAGGTGGCAGTTGCTGAAGCTTTCTTT. It is translated as CASSYSKVAVAEAFF.